The clone carrying this T cell receptor (beta chain) appeared many times. TCRdb re-derived calls from the RT-PCR reads in MiXCR, one entry per CDR3 protein. This sample has 650,000 to 800,000 distinct CDR3 sequences, with approximately 14% found just once. V was pared by 0 bases and J by 2 bases, with 14 bases between. The CDR3 has 17 amino acids. CDR1 and CDR2 (germline): LGHNA, YSLEER. The chain has TRBV4-3 and TRBJ2-1, with a weak D call TRBD1 (5 bases). The sample was memory CD4+ T cells from blood. The source is a female donor in good health, serving as a healthy control. CDR3 coding DNA: TGCGCCAGCAGCCAAGAAGGGGCTCCAAGCGCCTACAATGAGCAGTTCTTC. Translating gives CASSQEGAPSAYNEQFF.